This T cell receptor (beta chain) was captured by sequencing in a study of identical twins. Study-level points and caveats: The authors noted that invariant MAIT and iNKT cells could partly confound zero-insertion analyses.

The CDR3 sequence is 14 residues long. The germline CDR1 and CDR2 sequences are SGHTA and FQGNSA. Losses at the gene ends were 1 base for V and 13 bases for J; bases not matched to a gene: 10. Remarks on this clonotype: The antigen is not known.

MiXCR was run by TCRdb on the 5' RACE reads, yielding one entry per CDR3 protein. The table includes more than 1.5 million distinct CDR3 sequences, about 32% detected once. The sequenced sample was cord blood. The receptor comes from a newborn girl in good health. The chain combines TRBV7-2 with TRBJ2-1, with 7 positions matching TRBD2. CDR3 sequence: CASSLGIARETQFF. The CDR3 bases are TGTGCCAGCAGCTTAGGTATAGCGCGGGAGACCCAGTTCTTC.